This T cell receptor (beta chain) was identified in a study of blood T cell repertoires in COVID-19. Looking at the study overall: Researchers got acute and convalescent COVID-19 samples from the United States, Italy and Spain. Nucleic acid was either cDNA or gDNA, and it came from T cells, B-cell-depleted T cells, or PBMCs.

The method was immunoSEQ multiplex PCR; TCRdb's version includes in-frame clones alone and lacks a portion of them. The repertoire holds 110,000 to 150,000 clones, roughly 90% seen once, with just under 3% in the top ten. Sequenced input: peripheral blood. This clonotype was obtained from a man aged 55 to 70 with active or convalescent COVID-19.

CDR3 residues: CASSWAADNYGYTF. CDR3 in DNA: TGTGCCAGCTCTTGGGCCGCTGATAACTATGGCTACACCTTC. The chain has TRBV18 and TRBJ1-2; D remains unclear. V lost 6 bases and J 1 base, leaving 12 bases between the germline ends. The CDR3 is 14 residues long. CDR1 is KGHSH and CDR2 is LQKENI in the germline V gene.